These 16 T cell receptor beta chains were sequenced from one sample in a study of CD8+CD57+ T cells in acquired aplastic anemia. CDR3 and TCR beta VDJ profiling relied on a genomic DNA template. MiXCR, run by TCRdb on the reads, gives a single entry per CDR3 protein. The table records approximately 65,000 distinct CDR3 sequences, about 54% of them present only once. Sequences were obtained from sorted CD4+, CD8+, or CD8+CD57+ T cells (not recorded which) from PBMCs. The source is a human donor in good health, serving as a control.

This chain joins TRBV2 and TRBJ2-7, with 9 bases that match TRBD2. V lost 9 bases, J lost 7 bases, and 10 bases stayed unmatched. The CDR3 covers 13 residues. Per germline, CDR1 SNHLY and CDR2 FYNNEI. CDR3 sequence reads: CARRDSGRKEQYF. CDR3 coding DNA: TGTGCCAGAAGGGACAGCGGGAGGAAGGAGCAGTACTTC.

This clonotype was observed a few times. This CDR3 is CASSGKRTYEQYF. CDR3 nucleotide sequence: TGCGCCAGCAGTGGAAAGAGAACCTACGAGCAGTACTTC. This chain uses TRBV10-1 with TRBJ2-7, with D unclear. V was cut by 4 bases and J by 2 bases, with 9 bases left in between. From germline, CDR1 is WNHNN and CDR2 SYGVQD (reference sequence). The CDR3 loop spans 13 amino acids.

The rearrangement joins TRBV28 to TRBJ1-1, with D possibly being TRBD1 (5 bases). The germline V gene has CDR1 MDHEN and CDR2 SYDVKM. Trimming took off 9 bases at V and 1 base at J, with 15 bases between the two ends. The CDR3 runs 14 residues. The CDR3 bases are TGTGCCAGGACCTCAGGGACGGGGAACACTGAAGCTTTCTTT. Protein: CARTSGTGNTEAFF. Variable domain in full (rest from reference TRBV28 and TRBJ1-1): DVKVTQSSRYLVKRTGEKVFLECVQDMDHENMFWYRQDPGLGLRLIYFSYDVKMKEKGDIPEGYSVSREKKERFSLILESASTNQTSMYLCARTSGTGNTEAFFGQGTRLTVV.

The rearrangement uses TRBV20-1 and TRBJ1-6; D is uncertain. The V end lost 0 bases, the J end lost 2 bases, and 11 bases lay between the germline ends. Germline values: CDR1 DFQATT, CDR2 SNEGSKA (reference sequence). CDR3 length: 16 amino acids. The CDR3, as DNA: TGCAGTGCTAGAGATCCCTCCGGGGCCTATAATTCACCCCTCCACTTT. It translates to CSARDPSGAYNSPLHF.

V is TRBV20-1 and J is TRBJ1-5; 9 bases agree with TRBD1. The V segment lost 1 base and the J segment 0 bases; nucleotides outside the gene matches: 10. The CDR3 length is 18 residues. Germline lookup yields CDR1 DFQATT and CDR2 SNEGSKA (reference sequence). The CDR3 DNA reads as TGCAGTGCTAGAGTACCGGGACAGGGAAGTGATAGCAATCAGCCCCAGCATTTT. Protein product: CSARVPGQGSDSNQPQHF.

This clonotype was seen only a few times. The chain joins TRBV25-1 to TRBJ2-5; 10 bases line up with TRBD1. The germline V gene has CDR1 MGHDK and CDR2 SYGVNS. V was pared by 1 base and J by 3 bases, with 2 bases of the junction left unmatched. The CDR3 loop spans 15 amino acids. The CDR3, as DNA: TGTGCCAGCAGTGAATCCGGGACAGGGGAAGAGACCCAGTACTTC. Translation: CASSESGTGEETQYF.

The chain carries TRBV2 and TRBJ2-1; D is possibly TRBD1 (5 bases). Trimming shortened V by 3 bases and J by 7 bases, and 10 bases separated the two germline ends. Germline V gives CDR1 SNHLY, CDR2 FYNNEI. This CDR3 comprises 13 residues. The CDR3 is CASSDQGWNEQFF. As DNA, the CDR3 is TGTGCCAGCAGTGATCAGGGTTGGAATGAGCAGTTCTTC. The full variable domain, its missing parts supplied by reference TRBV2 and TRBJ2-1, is EPEVTQTPSHQVTQMGQEVILRCVPISNHLYFYWYRQILGQKVEFLVSFYNNEISEKSEIFDDQFSVERPDGSNFTLKIRSTKLEDSAMYFCASSDQGWNEQFFGPGTRLTVL.

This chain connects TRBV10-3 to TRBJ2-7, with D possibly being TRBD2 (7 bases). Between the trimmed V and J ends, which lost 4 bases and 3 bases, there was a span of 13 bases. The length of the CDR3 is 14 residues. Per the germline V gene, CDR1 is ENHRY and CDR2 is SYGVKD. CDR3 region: CAISAHREGYEQYF. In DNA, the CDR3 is TGTGCCATCAGTGCCCACAGGGAGGGCTACGAGCAGTACTTC.

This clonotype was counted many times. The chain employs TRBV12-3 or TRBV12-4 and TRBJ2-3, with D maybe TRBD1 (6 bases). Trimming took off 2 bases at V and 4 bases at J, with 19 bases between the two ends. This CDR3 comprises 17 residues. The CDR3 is CASSLSVVRGNSDTQYF. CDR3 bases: TGTGCCAGCAGTTTAAGTGTTGTCAGGGGAAACTCAGATACGCAGTATTTT.

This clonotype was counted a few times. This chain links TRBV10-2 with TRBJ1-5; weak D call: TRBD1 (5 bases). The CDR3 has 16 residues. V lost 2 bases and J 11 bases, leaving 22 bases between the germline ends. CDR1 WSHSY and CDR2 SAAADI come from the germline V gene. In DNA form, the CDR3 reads TGCGCCAGCAGTGAGGGGGGTGTCACCGTCCAAGAGACCCAGCATTTT. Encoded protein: CASSEGGVTVQETQHF.

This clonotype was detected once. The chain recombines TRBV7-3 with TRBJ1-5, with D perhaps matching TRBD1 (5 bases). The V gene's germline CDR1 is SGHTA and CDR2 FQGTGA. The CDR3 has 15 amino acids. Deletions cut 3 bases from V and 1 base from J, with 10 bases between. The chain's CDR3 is CASSFGRESNQPQHF. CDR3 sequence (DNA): TGTGCCAGCAGCTTTGGCAGGGAAAGCAATCAGCCCCAGCATTTT.

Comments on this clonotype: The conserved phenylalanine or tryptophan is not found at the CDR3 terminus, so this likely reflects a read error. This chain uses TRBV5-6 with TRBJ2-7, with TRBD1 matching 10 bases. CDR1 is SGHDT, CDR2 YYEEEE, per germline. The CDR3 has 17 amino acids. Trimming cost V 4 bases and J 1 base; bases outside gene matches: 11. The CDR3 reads CASSHLRRDRGSYEQYL. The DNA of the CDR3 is TGTGCCAGCAGCCACCTTCGCCGGGACAGGGGTTCCTACGAGCAGTACCTC.

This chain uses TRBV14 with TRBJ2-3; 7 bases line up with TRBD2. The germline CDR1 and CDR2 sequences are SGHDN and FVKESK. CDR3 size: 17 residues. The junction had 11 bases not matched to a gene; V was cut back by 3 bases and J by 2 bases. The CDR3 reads CASSHGLAEGDTDTQYF. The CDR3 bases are TGTGCCAGCAGCCACGGCCTAGCGGAGGGAGACACAGATACGCAGTATTTT.

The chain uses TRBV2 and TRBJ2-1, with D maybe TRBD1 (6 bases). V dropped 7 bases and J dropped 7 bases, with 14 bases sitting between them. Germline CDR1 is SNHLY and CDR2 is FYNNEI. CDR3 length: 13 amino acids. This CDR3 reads CASNPQGGNEQFF. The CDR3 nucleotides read TGTGCCAGCAATCCACAGGGTGGTAATGAGCAGTTCTTC.

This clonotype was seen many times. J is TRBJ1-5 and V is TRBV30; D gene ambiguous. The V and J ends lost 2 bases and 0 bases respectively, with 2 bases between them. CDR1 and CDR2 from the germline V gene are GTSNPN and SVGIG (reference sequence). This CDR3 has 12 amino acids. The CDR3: CAWSSSNQPQHF. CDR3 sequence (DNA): TGTGCCTGGAGTAGTAGCAATCAGCCCCAGCATTTT.

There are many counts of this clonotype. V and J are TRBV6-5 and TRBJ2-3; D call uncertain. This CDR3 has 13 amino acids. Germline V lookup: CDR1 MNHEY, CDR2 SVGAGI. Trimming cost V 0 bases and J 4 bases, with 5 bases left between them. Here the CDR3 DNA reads TGTGCCAGCAGTTACTCGACGGCAGATACGCAGTATTTT. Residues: CASSYSTADTQYF.